This T cell receptor (beta chain) comes out of a study of blood T cell repertoires in COVID-19 (TCRdb year 2020). Study-wide context: The collaborator samples originated in the United States, Italy and Spain and spanned the acute and convalescent phases of COVID-19. Where HLA class I and class II types were available, the types were taken from metadata supplied by the sample provider, not from assay-based typing. Subjects who had been exposed to COVID-19, were actively infected with it, or had recovered from it provided the deeply sampled blood TCRbeta repertoires that made up the dataset. The material from the prospective study consisted of cDNA or gDNA derived from T cells, B-cell-depleted T cells, or PBMCs. The samples were drawn from two sources: the first 160 participants of the ongoing ImmuneRACE study, and 1,000 to 1,500 subjects contributed by 6 global collaborators. The sample metadata nearly always contained a de-identified subject ID, COVID-19 status, age in years and sex. A freely available public database, intended as a resource for researchers studying the immune response to SARS-CoV-2, is where the repertoires were released.

The immunoSEQ Assay, a bias-controlled multiplex PCR, was used to amplify TCRbeta CDR3 regions from genomic DNA. From the authors' description of their analysis: The number of nucleated cells in each sample was estimated from the amplification of reference gene primers within the assay. To quantify the absolute abundance of each unique TCRbeta CDR3 rearrangement, sequence reads were collapsed and filtered. For each sample, productive Simpson clonality was calculated as the square root of Simpson's diversity index over productive rearrangements. As stored in TCRdb, this immuneACCESS dataset retains in-frame rearrangements with V and J assigned. A fraction of the clones does not appear; measured against another copy, unresolved V genes explain less than half of the discrepancy, and the remainder lacks a known reason. V and J calls and clone size are given by that table; D and trimming were obtained from the DNA. The sample includes roughly 300,000 clones, with roughly four fifths observed a single time. Of the sample, more than 8% is held by the ten largest clones.

Overall results and qualifications from the work: How much clinical and demographic metadata was included differed by source and by participant, and the metadata was provided uncurated.

Regarding this clone: It lacks a known antigen. Per-nucleotide qualities are absent, and no much larger clonotype sits a single base away.

A second Seattle source provided samples from volunteer blood donors who had recovered from COVID-19. Each collaborating institution followed its own protocols to collect whole blood in K2EDTA tubes. For TCRbeta analysis, collaborators shipped samples in one of three forms: frozen whole blood, isolated PBMCs, or DNA extracted from either of those sample types. Sequencing used peripheral blood. The origin of this receptor is a woman in her forties or fifties who had recovered from COVID-19.

The base sequence is TGTGCCAGCAGTCGCGGGGGAATAGATACGCAGTATTTT. Translation gives CASSRGGIDTQYF. The rearranged segments are TRBV2 and TRBJ2-3, with 7 central nucleotides matching TRBD2. Spanning cysteine to phenylalanine, the CDR3 consists of 13 amino acids. Only the CDR3 DNA stays, 39 bases, in frame from base 1. Trimmed from V: 5 bases; trimmed from J: 5 bases; junction bases lacking a gene match: 4. The germline V gene specifies SNHLY as CDR1 and FYNNEI as CDR2.